The 27 T cell receptor beta chains reported below all come from one sample, sequenced in a study of blood T cell repertoires in COVID-19. The data were produced by immunoSEQ multiplex PCR, yet TCRdb's version contains in-frame clones alone and is incomplete. This sample has 250,000 or so clones, with about four fifths found just once. Material for sequencing was peripheral blood. The receptor set was obtained from a woman in her 40s who had recovered from COVID-19.

The sample holds one count of this clone. The chain carries TRBV7-2 and TRBJ2-7; no firm D call. The CDR3 loop spans 14 amino acids. The germline V and J ends were trimmed by 3 bases and 3 bases, with 12 bases remaining between them. Germline V gives CDR1 SGHTA, CDR2 FQGNSA. The DNA for the CDR3 is TGTGCCAGCAGCTTGTTCAGGTTCTACTACGAGCAGTACTTC. Residues: CASSLFRFYYEQYF.

The J gene is TRBJ1-1, the V gene TRBV19; 8 bases are shared with TRBD1. The CDR3 spans 14 residues. CDR1 and CDR2 from the germline V gene are LNHDA and SQIVND (reference sequence). V was clipped by 5 bases and J by 4 bases; unmatched bases: 6. CDR3 nucleotide sequence: TGTGCCAGTAGTTTCAGACAGGGGCGCACTGAAGCTTTCTTT. Protein: CASSFRQGRTEAFF.

The rearrangement joins TRBV18 to TRBJ1-1; TRBD1 agrees at 7 bases. This CDR3 region has 15 residues. Germline loops: CDR1 KGHSH, CDR2 LQKENI. Trimming took 3 bases from V and 2 from J; bases not matched to a gene: 6. In nucleotides, the CDR3 is TGTGCCAGCTCACCTCGGACAGGAGTAAACACTGAAGCTTTCTTT. It yields the protein CASSPRTGVNTEAFF. Complete variable domain (other parts from reference TRBV18 and TRBJ1-1): NAGVMQNPRHLVRRRGQEARLRCSPMKGHSHVYWYRQLPEEGLKFMVYLQKENIIDESGMPKERFSAEFPKEGPSILRIQQVVRGDSAAYFCASSPRTGVNTEAFFGQGTRLTVV.

This clone showed up just a few times. CDR3 DNA sequence: TGTGCCAGCAGCTTGCGTTCGGGGGGCGCATGGGATAACACTGAAGCTTTCTTT. It is translated as CASSLRSGGAWDNTEAFF. J is TRBJ1-1 and V is TRBV5-6, with D tentatively TRBD1 (6 bases). Germline CDR1 and CDR2: SGHDT and YYEEEE. The ends were cut back, 1 base at V and 2 bases at J, with 21 bases in the middle. This CDR3 has 18 residues.

The gene calls are TRBV5-1 and TRBJ2-1; 9 bases map to TRBD2. In germline, CDR1 is SGHRS, CDR2 YFSETQ. There are 16 residues in the CDR3. With 0 bases clipped from V and 8 bases from J, the junction kept 9 bases outside the gene matches. CDR3 in DNA: TGCGCCAGCAGCTTGGCCGGGCGGGGGGGCCGCGATGAGCAGTTCTTC. Its protein product is CASSLAGRGGRDEQFF.

This chain links TRBV2 with TRBJ1-2, with unresolved D. CDR3 length: 14 amino acids. CDR1 is SNHLY and CDR2 is FYNNEI in the germline V gene. V dropped 7 bases and J dropped 5 bases, with 17 bases sitting between them. The CDR3 sequence: CASISQTGSYGYTF. Here the CDR3 DNA reads TGTGCCAGCATTTCGCAGACTGGCTCTTATGGCTACACCTTC.

The rearrangement joins TRBV28 to TRBJ2-3; the D is unclear. Germline CDR1 is MDHEN and CDR2 is SYDVKM. Trimming took 0 bases from V and 1 from J, leaving 11 bases between them. The CDR3 extends over 16 amino acids. CDR3 bases: TGTGCCAGCAGTTTATGGACGGGTTCGGGCACAGATACGCAGTATTTT. It is translated as CASSLWTGSGTDTQYF.

The CDR3 DNA is TGTGCCAGCAGCCTATATACCCCCCGGGGAGGTTCGCCCACCGGGGAGCTGTTTTTT. It translates to CASSLYTPRGGSPTGELFF. The chain employs TRBV3-1 (or the pseudogene TRBV3-2) and TRBJ2-2, with D perhaps matching TRBD2 (6 bases). V was cut by 4 bases and J by 4 bases, with 25 bases left in between. The CDR3 spans 19 residues. The germline CDR1 and CDR2 sequences are LGHDT and YNNKEL (reference sequence).

The rearrangement uses TRBV5-1 and TRBJ2-5; the D gene is possibly TRBD2 (6 bases). Germline CDR1 SGHRS, CDR2 YFSETQ. The CDR3 totals 14 residues. The V gene lost 0 bases and the J gene lost 5 bases, with 11 bases spanning the gap. The DNA of the CDR3 is TGCGCCAGCAGCTTGGGGCCGGCGGGGGAGACCCAGTACTTC. Protein sequence: CASSLGPAGETQYF. Combining the CDR3 with reference TRBV5-1 and TRBJ2-5 gives the whole variable domain KAGVTQTPRYLIKTRGQQVTLSCSPISGHRSVSWYQQTPGQGLQFLFEYFSETQRNKGNFPGRFSGRQFSNSRSEMNVSTLELGDSALYLCASSLGPAGETQYFGPGTRLLVL.

This sequence joins TRBV6-6 and TRBJ1-3, with D tentatively TRBD1 (6 bases). Germline V gene lookup returns CDR1 MNHNY and CDR2 SVGAGI (reference sequence). V was clipped by 7 bases and J by 0 bases, with 13 bases between them. This CDR3 contains 15 residues. The CDR3 loop is CASIFPGDSGNTIYF. The CDR3 DNA is TGTGCCAGCATATTCCCAGGGGACTCTGGAAACACCATATATTTT.

This chain links TRBV5-4 with TRBJ2-5; D is unresolved. CDR1 is SGHNT and CDR2 is YYREEE in the germline V gene (reference sequence). The CDR3 loop spans 13 amino acids. V was clipped by 4 bases and J by 4 bases, with 11 bases between them. The CDR3 DNA sequence: TGTGCCAGCAGCAAGACTCAAGGAGAGACCCAGTACTTC. It specifies CASSKTQGETQYF.

This clone was found a few times. The rearrangement links TRBV7-9 to TRBJ2-2; D may be TRBD1 (5 bases). The CDR3 is 16 amino acids. Germline-derived CDR1 and CDR2 are SEHNR and FQNEAQ (reference sequence). The V and J ends lost 7 bases and 4 bases respectively, with 19 bases between them. The CDR3 here is CASTPQGRLGTGELFF. The DNA for the CDR3 is TGTGCCAGCACCCCGCAGGGTAGATTAGGCACCGGGGAGCTGTTTTTT. Full variable domain (remainder filled in from reference TRBV7-9 and TRBJ2-2): DTGVSQNPRHKITKRGQNVTFRCDPISEHNRLYWYRQTLGQGPEFLTYFQNEAQLEKSRLLSDRFSAERPKGSFSTLEIQRTEQGDSAMYLCASTPQGRLGTGELFFGEGSRLTVL.

The genes are TRBV20-1 and TRBJ2-5, with TRBD2 matching 8 bases. Germline V lookup: CDR1 DFQATT, CDR2 SNEGSKA (reference sequence). This CDR3 is built from 14 residues. The V and J ends lost 3 bases and 2 bases, in that order; junction bases with no gene match: 5. The CDR3 DNA is TGCAGTGCTAGTAGCGGGGCAGAACAAGAGACCCAGTACTTC. Encoded protein: CSASSGAEQETQYF.

The rearrangement joins TRBV7-9 to TRBJ2-1; 9 bases map to TRBD2. The V gene's germline CDR1 is SEHNR and CDR2 FQNEAQ (reference sequence). There are 15 residues in the CDR3. The junction had 5 bases not matched to a gene; V was cut back by 0 bases and J by 8 bases. CDR3 sequence: CASSLAGGGADEQFF. CDR3 in DNA: TGTGCCAGCAGCTTAGCCGGCGGGGGGGCTGATGAGCAGTTCTTC.

This clone occurred a few times. V and J are TRBV11-3 and TRBJ2-1; 8 bases are shared with TRBD2. Germline trimming cut 6 bases from V and 8 bases from J; bases unmatched to any gene: 15. Looked up from germline, CDR1 is SGHNT and CDR2 is YENEEA. The CDR3 consists of 16 residues. The chain's CDR3 is CASSPPNRGGVHEQFF. The CDR3 DNA reads TGTGCCAGCAGTCCCCCCAACCGGGGGGGCGTGCATGAGCAGTTCTTC.

The chain couples TRBV28 to TRBJ2-5, with D possibly being TRBD2 (7 bases). Germline CDR1 reads MDHEN; CDR2 reads SYDVKM. V was pared by 4 bases and J by 6 bases, with 15 bases between. CDR3 size: 14 residues. This CDR3 reads CASSSVGGQQTQYF. The CDR3 nucleotides read TGTGCCAGCAGTTCGGTGGGGGGGCAACAGACCCAGTACTTC.

This chain joins TRBV6-5 and TRBJ1-4; maybe TRBD1 (5 bases). CDR3 length equals 15 residues. In germline, CDR1 is MNHEY, CDR2 SVGAGI. With 4 bases removed from V and 4 bases from J, the gap between germline ends came to 13 bases. CDR3 in amino acids: CASSSWTGVNEKLFF. The CDR3 DNA reads TGTGCCAGCAGTTCGTGGACGGGGGTTAATGAAAAACTGTTTTTT.

V and J are TRBV5-1 and TRBJ2-7, with TRBD1 matching 8 bases. The V gene's germline CDR1 is SGHRS and CDR2 YFSETQ. The V and J ends lost 4 bases and 5 bases, in that order; junction bases with no gene match: 11. This CDR3 region has 15 residues. CDR3 sequence: CASSVTLGQANEQYF. In DNA, the CDR3 is TGCGCCAGCAGCGTGACGCTGGGACAGGCGAACGAGCAGTACTTC. Full variable domain (missing parts from reference TRBV5-1 and TRBJ2-7): KAGVTQTPRYLIKTRGQQVTLSCSPISGHRSVSWYQQTPGQGLQFLFEYFSETQRNKGNFPGRFSGRQFSNSRSEMNVSTLELGDSALYLCASSVTLGQANEQYFGPGTRLTVT.

This clone was recorded only once. The V call is TRBV7-9, the J call TRBJ1-1; D unresolved. The CDR3 spans 14 residues. With 6 bases removed from V and 1 base from J, the gap between germline ends came to 12 bases. CDR1 is SEHNR, CDR2 FQNEAQ, per germline (reference sequence). The CDR3 DNA follows: TGTGCCAGCAGACATGGGCTCTCGAACACTGAAGCTTTCTTT. Its translation is CASRHGLSNTEAFF.

This chain links TRBV3-1 (or the pseudogene TRBV3-2) with TRBJ1-2, with D perhaps matching TRBD1 (6 bases). Trimming left V 4 bases short and J 4 bases short, with 10 bases between. CDR3 length: 13 amino acids. CDR1 and CDR2 from the germline V gene are LGHDT and YNNKEL (reference sequence). The chain's CDR3 is CASSPQGTYGYTF. The CDR3 DNA follows: TGTGCCAGCAGCCCACAGGGAACCTATGGCTACACCTTC.

This chain connects TRBV7-9 to TRBJ1-4; 10 bases are shared with TRBD1. V gave up 4 bases and J gave up 12 bases; unmatched junction bases: 8. The CDR3 runs 14 residues. Per germline, CDR1 SEHNR and CDR2 FQNEAQ (reference sequence). The CDR3 DNA reads as TGTGCCAGCAGCTCGACAGGGGGCGCGGAGGAACTGTTTTTT. Translation: CASSSTGGAEELFF.

V usage is TRBV19 and J usage is TRBJ1-6, with no clear D. Germline V gene data show CDR1 as LNHDA and CDR2 as SQIVND (reference sequence). V shed 7 bases and J shed 3 bases, with 10 bases lying between them. The CDR3 covers 14 residues. The CDR3 DNA sequence: TGTGCCAGTACCATGGGCCTCTATAATTCACCCCTCCACTTT. Protein: CASTMGLYNSPLHF.

The table lists this clone with a count of one. J is TRBJ2-7 and V is TRBV18; D remains ambiguous. CDR3 length equals 15 residues. Germline V gene data show CDR1 as KGHSH and CDR2 as LQKENI. Between the trimmed V and J ends, which lost 2 bases and 0 bases, there was a span of 11 bases. CDR3 protein: CASSPFATGSYEQYF. The DNA for the CDR3 is TGTGCCAGCTCACCATTCGCAACTGGCTCCTACGAGCAGTACTTC.

The chain couples TRBV10-1 to TRBJ1-5; a possible D gene is TRBD1 (5 bases). Germline loops: CDR1 WNHNN, CDR2 SYGVQD (reference sequence). The CDR3 length is 15 residues. The V and J ends lost 2 bases and 7 bases respectively, with 15 bases between them. CDR3 sequence reads: CASSEHTGNTQPQHF. CDR3 nucleotide sequence: TGCGCCAGCAGTGAGCATACAGGCAATACACAGCCCCAGCATTTT.

V gene TRBV6-1 combines with J gene TRBJ1-2; perhaps TRBD1 as D (6 bases). The germline V gene encodes CDR1 MNHNS and CDR2 SASEGT. Trimming stripped 3 bases from V and 6 bases from J, with 11 bases between. The CDR3 has 13 amino acids. The CDR3, as DNA: TGTGCCAGCAGTGACCACAGGGAAAATGGCTACACCTTC. Protein: CASSDHRENGYTF.

The chain recombines TRBV10-3 with TRBJ2-6, with 7 bases identical to TRBD1. CDR1 and CDR2 (germline): ENHRY, SYGVKD. The CDR3 sequence is 17 residues long. After removal of 5 bases from V and 0 bases from J, the junction contained 7 bases not matched to a gene. The CDR3 here is CAISSGQISSGANVLTF. In DNA form, the CDR3 reads TGTGCCATCAGTTCGGGACAGATCTCCTCTGGGGCCAACGTCCTGACTTTC.

The chain employs TRBV2 and TRBJ2-7; D is uncertain. This CDR3 contains 11 residues. CDR1 and CDR2 from the germline V gene are SNHLY and FYNNEI. V lost 6 bases, J lost 2 bases, and 5 bases lay in between. The CDR3 sequence: CASSTTYEQYF. The CDR3 DNA follows: TGTGCCAGCAGCACAACCTACGAGCAGTACTTC.